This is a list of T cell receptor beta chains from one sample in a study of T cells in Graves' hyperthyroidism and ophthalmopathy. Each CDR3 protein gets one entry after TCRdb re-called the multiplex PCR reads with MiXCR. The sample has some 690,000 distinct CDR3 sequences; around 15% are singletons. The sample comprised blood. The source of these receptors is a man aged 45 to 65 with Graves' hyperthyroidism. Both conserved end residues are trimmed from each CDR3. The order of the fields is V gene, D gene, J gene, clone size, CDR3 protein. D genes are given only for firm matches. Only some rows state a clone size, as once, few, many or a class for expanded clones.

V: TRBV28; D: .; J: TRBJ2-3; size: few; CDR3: ASVRGGSADTQY
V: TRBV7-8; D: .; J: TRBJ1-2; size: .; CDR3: ASSFSGVLNYGYT
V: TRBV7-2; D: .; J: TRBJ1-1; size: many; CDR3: ASSPEGSSEAF
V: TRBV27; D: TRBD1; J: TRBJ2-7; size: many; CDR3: ASSLYGTGGLGQY
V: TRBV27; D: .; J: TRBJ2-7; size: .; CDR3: ASSLGGRREQY
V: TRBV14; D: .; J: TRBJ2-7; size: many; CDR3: ASSQELGPSSYEQY
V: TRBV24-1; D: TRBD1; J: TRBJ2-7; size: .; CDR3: ATGQESSYEQY
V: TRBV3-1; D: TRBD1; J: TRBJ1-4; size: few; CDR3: ASSHAGTGFEKLF
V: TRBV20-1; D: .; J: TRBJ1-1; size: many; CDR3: SARDTVRDTEAF
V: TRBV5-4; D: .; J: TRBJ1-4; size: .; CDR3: ASTLRGNEKLF
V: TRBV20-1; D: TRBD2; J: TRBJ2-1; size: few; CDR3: SARGGSGSRSYNEQF
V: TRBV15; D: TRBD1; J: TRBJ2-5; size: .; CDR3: ATSRRTGTGQETQY
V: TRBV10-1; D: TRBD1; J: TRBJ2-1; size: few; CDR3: ASSPGQVNEQF
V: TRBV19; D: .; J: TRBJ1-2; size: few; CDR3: ASSIVLQQANYGYT
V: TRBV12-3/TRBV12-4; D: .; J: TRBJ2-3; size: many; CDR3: ASSFDTQY
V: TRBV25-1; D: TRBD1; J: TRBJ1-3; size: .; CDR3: ASSEVQGANRNTIY
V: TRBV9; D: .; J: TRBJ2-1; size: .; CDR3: ASSKEWRYNEQL
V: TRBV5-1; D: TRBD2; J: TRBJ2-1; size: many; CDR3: ASSLASMTSGNNEQF
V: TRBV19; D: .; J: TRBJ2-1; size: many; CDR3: ASRPRSGPNYNEQF
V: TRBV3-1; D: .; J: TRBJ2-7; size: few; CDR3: ASSQVHGYEQY
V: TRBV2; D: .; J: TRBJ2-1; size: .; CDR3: ASSEVPGTLRRNEQF
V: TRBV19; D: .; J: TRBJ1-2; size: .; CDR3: ATRPRGSLKHGYT
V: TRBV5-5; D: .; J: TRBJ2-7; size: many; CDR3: ASSWRDSNYEQY
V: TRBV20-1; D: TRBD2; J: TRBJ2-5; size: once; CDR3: SAPPSGRGETQY
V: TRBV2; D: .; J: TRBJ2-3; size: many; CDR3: ASSEITDTQY
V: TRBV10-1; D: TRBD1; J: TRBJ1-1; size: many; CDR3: ASSERTGWTEAF
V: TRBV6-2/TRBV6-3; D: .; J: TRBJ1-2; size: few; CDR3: ASSYSSGRGFDGYT
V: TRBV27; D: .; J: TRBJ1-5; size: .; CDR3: ASSLYTDNQPQH
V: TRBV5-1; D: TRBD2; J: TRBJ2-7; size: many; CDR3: ASSSGGEYEQY
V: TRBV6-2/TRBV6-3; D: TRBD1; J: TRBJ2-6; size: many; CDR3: ASRVTGNFGANVLT
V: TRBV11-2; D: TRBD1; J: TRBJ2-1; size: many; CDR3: ASSLVKTGAFYNEQF
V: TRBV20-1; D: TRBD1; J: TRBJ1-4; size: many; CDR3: SAPKGGTANEKLF
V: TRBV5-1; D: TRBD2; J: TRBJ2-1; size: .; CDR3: ASSEEGGPWNEQF
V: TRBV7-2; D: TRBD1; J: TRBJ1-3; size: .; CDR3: ASSLKDRGSGNTIY
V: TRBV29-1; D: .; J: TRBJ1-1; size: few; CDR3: SAGTTTEAF
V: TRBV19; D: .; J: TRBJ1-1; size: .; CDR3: ASSIYLGRRNTEAF
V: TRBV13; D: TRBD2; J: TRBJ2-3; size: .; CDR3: ASSYRGASGTTEWTDTQY
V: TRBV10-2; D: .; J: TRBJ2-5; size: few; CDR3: ASSDWQLQETQY
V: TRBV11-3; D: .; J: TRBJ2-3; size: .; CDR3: ASGRSTDTQY
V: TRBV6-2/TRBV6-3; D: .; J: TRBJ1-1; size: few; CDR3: ASSPRRGFEAF
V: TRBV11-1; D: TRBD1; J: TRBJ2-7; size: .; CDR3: ASSYRGDYEQY
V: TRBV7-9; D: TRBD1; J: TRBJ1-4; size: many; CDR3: ASSLGQREKLF
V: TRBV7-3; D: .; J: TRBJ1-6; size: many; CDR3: ASSRALNSPLH